This T cell receptor beta chain stems from a study of T cells in Graves' hyperthyroidism and ophthalmopathy. The study, taken as a whole, reports: Most clonotypes expanded in the thyroid (above 0.001) were also present in blood.

Stability of Graves' hyperthyroidism was defined as absent ophthalmopathy progression within 18 months. Aged 18 to 65, the patients had hyperthyroidism that was newly diagnosed and had lasted under 2 months. Pregnant or lactating patients were excluded, as were those with uncontrolled infection or other autoimmune disease. Germline V gene sequence: CDR1 KGHDR, CDR2 SFDVKD. V was shortened by 5 bases and J by 3 bases, with 9 bases between the two germline ends. The CDR3 length is 14 residues. RNA transcripts provided the source from which TCR beta CDR3 regions were amplified. HTBI primers were employed in a first-round RT-PCR of the TCR CDR3. TCRdb re-analysed the multiplex PCR reads in MiXCR, keeping a single row per CDR3 protein. The data show roughly 750,000 distinct CDR3 sequences, 16% seen once. This clonotype turned up a few times. Its antigen is unidentified.

The chain joins TRBV24-1 to TRBJ2-2; D possibly corresponds to TRBD1 (6 bases). The sequenced sample was blood. This receptor was identified in a man aged 18 to 29 with Graves' hyperthyroidism. The CDR3 DNA reads as TGTGCCACCAGTGGTAGGGGGTACACCGGGGAGCTGTTTTTT. It codes for CATSGRGYTGELFF.